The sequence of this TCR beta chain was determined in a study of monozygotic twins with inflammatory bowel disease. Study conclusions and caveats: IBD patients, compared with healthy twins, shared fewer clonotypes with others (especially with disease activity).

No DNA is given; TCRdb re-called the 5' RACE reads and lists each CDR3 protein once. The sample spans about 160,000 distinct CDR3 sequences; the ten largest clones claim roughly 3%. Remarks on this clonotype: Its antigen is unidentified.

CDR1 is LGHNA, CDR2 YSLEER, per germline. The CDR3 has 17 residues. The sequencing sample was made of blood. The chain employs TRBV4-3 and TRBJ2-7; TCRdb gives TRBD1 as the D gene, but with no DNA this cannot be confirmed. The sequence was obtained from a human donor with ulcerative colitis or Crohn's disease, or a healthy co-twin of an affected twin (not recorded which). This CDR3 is CASSQDWDPWVTYEQYF.